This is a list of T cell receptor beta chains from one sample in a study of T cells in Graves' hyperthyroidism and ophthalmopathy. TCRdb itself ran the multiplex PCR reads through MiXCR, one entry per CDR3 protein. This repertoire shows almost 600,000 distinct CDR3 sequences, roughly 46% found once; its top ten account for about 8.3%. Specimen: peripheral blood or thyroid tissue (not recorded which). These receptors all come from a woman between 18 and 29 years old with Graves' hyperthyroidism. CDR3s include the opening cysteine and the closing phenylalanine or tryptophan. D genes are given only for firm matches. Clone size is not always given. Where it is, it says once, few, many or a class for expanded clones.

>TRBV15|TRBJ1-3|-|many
TGTGCCACCAGCAGAGGCCTGGGAACTGGAAACACCATATATTTT
CATSRGLGTGNTIYF
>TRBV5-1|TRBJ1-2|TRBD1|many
TGCGCCAGCAGCTTTACGACAGGGACCGCTCGATCTAACTATGGCTACACCTTC
CASSFTTGTARSNYGYTF
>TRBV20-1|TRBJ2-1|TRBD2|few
TGCAGTGCTAGAGGGACTAGCGGGAGGTTTGATGAGCAGTTCTTC
CSARGTSGRFDEQFF
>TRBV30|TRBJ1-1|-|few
TGTGCCTGGAGTGTGAACACTGAAGCTTTCTTT
CAWSVNTEAFF
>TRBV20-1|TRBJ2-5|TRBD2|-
TGCAGTGCTGGGAGGGAGGCCCAGTACTTC
CSAGREAQYF
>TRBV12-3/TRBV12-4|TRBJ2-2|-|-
TGTGCCAGCAGTTGGGGCGGGGTAATTGGCACCGGGGAGCTGTTTTTT
CASSWGGVIGTGELFF
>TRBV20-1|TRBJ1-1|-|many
TGCAGTGCTAGGGGGGGGAACACTGAAGCTTTCTTT
CSARGGNTEAFF
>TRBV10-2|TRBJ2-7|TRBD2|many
TGCGCCAGCACAATAAGCGGGAGGGGCGAGCAGTACTTC
CASTISGRGEQYF
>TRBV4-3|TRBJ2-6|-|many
TGCGCCAGCAGCCAAGCTGACTCTGGGGCCAACGTCCTGACTTTC
CASSQADSGANVLTF
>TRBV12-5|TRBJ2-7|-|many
TGTGCTAGTGGTTTGTTGGTTAGTCACGAGCAGTACTTC
CASGLLVSHEQYF
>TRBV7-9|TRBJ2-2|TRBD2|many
TGTGCCAGCAGCCGCCCTTGGGCTGACGGGAGGGCCGGGGAGCTGTTTTTT
CASSRPWADGRAGELFF
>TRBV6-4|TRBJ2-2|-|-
TGTGCCAGCCAGGACAGGGAGGGCACCGGGGAGCTGTTTTTT
CASQDREGTGELFF
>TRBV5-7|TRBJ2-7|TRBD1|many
TGTGCCAGCAGCGGGACAGTGGTCGAGCAGTACTTC
CASSGTVVEQYF
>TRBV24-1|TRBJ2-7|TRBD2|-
TGTGCCACCAGTGAGTCTAGCGGACCCTACGAGCAGTACTTC
CATSESSGPYEQYF
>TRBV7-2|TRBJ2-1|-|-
TGTGCCAGCAGCTTGTCCCAAGGTGATGAGCAGTTCTTC
CASSLSQGDEQFF
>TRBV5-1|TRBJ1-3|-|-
TGCGCCAGCAGCTTTGGCAGTGGCTCTGGAAACACCATATATTTT
CASSFGSGSGNTIYF
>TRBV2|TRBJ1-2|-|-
TGTGCCAGCAGGAGGGGGGGCTACCGCTCTGGCTACACCTTC
CASRRGGYRSGYTF
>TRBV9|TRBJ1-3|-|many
TGTGCCAGCAGCAGACTTTCGACGGGAAACACCATATATTTT
CASSRLSTGNTIYF
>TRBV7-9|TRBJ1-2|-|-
TGTGCCAGCAGTGCTCCTTGGACAGCTAACTATGGCTACACCTTC
CASSAPWTANYGYTF
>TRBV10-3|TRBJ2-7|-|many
TGTGCCATCAGTGGACAGGACTCCAACTACGAGCAGTACTTC
CAISGQDSNYEQYF
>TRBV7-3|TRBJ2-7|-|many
TGTGCCAGCAGCTTAGATCCGGGGTCCAACGAGCAGTACTTC
CASSLDPGSNEQYF
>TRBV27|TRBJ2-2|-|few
TGTGCCAGCAACTTGAGGGGAGCGGTGGGAACCGGGGAGCTGTTTTTT
CASNLRGAVGTGELFF
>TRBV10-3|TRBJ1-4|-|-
TGTGCCATCAGTGAGTCAGGCACAGGCCTGACTAATGAAAAACTGTTTTTT
CAISESGTGLTNEKLFF
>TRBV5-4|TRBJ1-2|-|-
TGTGCCAGCAGCTGGGGGGGACTAGCGGGAGACAATGAGCATGGCTACACCTTC
CASSWGGLAGDNEHGYTF
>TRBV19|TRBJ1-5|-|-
TGTGCCAGTATGGAGGCCCACTATAGCAATCAGCCCCAGCATTTT
CASMEAHYSNQPQHF
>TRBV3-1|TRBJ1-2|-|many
TGTGCCAGCAGCCTTGACAGATACTATGGCTACACCTTC
CASSLDRYYGYTF
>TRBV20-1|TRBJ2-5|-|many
TGCAGTGCTAGAGTTGGCCAAGAGACCCAGTACTTC
CSARVGQETQYF
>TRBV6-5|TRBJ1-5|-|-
TGTGCCAGCAGTTACCAGCATTTT
CASSYQHF
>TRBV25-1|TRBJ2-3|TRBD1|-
TGTGCCAGCAGACCAATACAGGGGATTAGCACAGATACGCAGTATTTT
CASRPIQGISTDTQYF
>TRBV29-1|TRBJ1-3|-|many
TGCAGCGTCGTCACAGGAAACACCATATATTTT
CSVVTGNTIYF
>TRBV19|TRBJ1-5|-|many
TGTGCCAGTAGGCTGCGGCAGCAGAATGAGGCAGAGCATCAGCCCCAGCATTTT
CASRLRQQNEAEHQPQHF
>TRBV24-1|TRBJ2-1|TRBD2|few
TGTGCCACCAGTGACTCGGGACTAGATTACAATGAGCAGTTCTTC
CATSDSGLDYNEQFF